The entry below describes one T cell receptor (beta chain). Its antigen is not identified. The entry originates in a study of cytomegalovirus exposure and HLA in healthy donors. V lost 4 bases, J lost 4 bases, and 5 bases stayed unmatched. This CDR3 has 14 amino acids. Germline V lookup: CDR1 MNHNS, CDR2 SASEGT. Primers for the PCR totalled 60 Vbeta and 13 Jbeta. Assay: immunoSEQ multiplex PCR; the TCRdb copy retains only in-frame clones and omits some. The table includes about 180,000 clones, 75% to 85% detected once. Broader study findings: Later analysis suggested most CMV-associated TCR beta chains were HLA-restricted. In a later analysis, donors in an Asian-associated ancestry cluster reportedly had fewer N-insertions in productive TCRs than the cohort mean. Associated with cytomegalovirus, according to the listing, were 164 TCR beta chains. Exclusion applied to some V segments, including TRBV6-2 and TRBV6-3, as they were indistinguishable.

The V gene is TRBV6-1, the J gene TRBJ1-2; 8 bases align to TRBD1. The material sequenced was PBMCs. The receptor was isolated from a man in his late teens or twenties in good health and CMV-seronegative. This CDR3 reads CASSGWDRSYGYTF. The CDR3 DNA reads TGTGCCAGCAGTGGGTGGGACAGGAGCTATGGCTACACCTTC.